This T cell receptor beta chain was found in a study of blood T cell repertoires in COVID-19. At the level of the study: Acute and convalescent COVID-19 specimens originated in the United States, Italy and Spain.

V was cut by 2 bases and J by 1 base, with 11 bases left in between. Germline V CDR1 and CDR2: MGHRA, YSYEKL. This CDR3 is built from 15 residues. Profiling relied on immunoSEQ multiplex PCR, and the TCRdb table lists in-frame clones only, not all of them. The sample lists just under 65,000 clones, around 76% occurring once. The J gene is TRBJ1-1, the V gene TRBV4-1; perhaps TRBD1 as D (6 bases). Sequencing was carried out using peripheral blood. This receptor was obtained from a human donor in a cohort sampled during active COVID-19. CDR3 in amino acids: CASSQPWTANTEAFF. CDR3 sequence (DNA): TGCGCCAGCAGCCAACCTTGGACAGCGAACACTGAAGCTTTCTTT.